The clone carrying this TCR beta chain was observed a single time. The antigen remains undetermined. PCR was performed using 60 Vbeta and 13 Jbeta primers. TCRdb's copy holds only in-frame clones and misses some; the assay was immunoSEQ multiplex PCR. The table shows 180,000 or so clones, with approximately 84% occurring only once. These data originate in a study of cytomegalovirus exposure and HLA in healthy donors. Trimming cost V 5 bases and J 1 base, with 13 bases left between them. CDR1 and CDR2 (germline): SGHTA, FQGTGA. This CDR3 spans 15 amino acids. Whole-study results and caveats: The authors confirmed in vitro that a few CMV-associated chains were specific for CMV antigens. Differences between HLA loci emerged in a later analysis of TCR association rates, with DRB1 most and HLA-C fewest. Later analysis suggested links between common viral pathogens and several top significant clusters. Reportedly, diagnosis of cytomegalovirus status by the classifier showed high specificity and sensitivity.

The TCR originated in a girl aged 5-17 years in good health and CMV-seropositive. The chain links TRBV7-3 to TRBJ2-3; D is possibly TRBD2 (6 bases). Sequences were obtained from PBMCs. The CDR3 region is CASSPGWRGTDTQYF. CDR3 coding DNA: TGTGCCAGCAGCCCCGGGTGGAGGGGCACAGATACGCAGTATTTT. Together with reference TRBV7-3 and TRBJ2-3, the CDR3 gives the full variable domain: GAGVSQTPSNKVTEKGKYVELRCDPISGHTALYWYRQSLGQGPEFLIYFQGTGAADDSGLPNDRFFAVRPEGSVSTLKIQRTERGDSAVYLCASSPGWRGTDTQYFGPGTRLTVL.